This TCR beta chain derives from a study of T cells after yellow fever vaccination. Overall study: Preparation of fractions with low cell numbers was performed using SMART-Seq v4 Ultra Low Input.

As concerns this clonotype: Its antigen is undetermined.

The CDR3 totals 14 residues. Germline CDR1 and CDR2: MGHRA and YSYEKL. The V gene lost 2 bases and the J gene lost 6 bases, with 11 bases spanning the gap. TCRdb reprocessed the 5' RACE reads with MiXCR, giving one entry per CDR3 protein. Here the sample spans 600,000 to 750,000 distinct CDR3 sequences, roughly an eighth being singletons. General study points: Booster sampling recovered most clones from primary vaccination (approximately 97% CD4, just over 85% CD8).

The rearrangement joins TRBV4-1 to TRBJ2-1, with TRBD1 as a possible D gene (6 bases). The sequencing here drew on PBMCs, taken on the day of the yellow fever booster vaccination. The source of this sequence is a man between 25 and 39 years old who received the YFV17D yellow fever vaccine. The CDR3 DNA reads TGCGCCAGCAGCCAATTGGGGGCGCGCAATGAGCAGTTCTTC. This codes for CASSQLGARNEQFF.